Following are 29 T cell receptor beta chains from one sample sequenced in a study of CD8 T cells in ankylosing spondylitis. Study-wide points: It appeared that ankylosing spondylitis blood was characterized by a TCR beta motif of about 8 highly homologous variants.

Each CDR3 protein gets one entry after TCRdb re-called the 5' RACE reads with MiXCR. The top ten clones hold about 0.89% of a sample with under 550,000 distinct CDR3 sequences, 25% to 30% of them seen once. Their recognized antigens are unknown. The source material was blood, either unsorted or a sorted T cell fraction (not recorded which). These receptor sequences come from a male donor with ankylosing spondylitis.

This clonotype was observed a few times. The CDR3 DNA follows: TGCGCCAGCAGCATCGAAGGACAGGGGGCGTTCAATTCACCCCTCCACTTT. It encodes CASSIEGQGAFNSPLHF. The chain is built from TRBV5-1 and TRBJ1-6; 11 bases map to TRBD1. V was clipped by 4 bases and J by 7 bases; unmatched bases: 10. From germline, CDR1 is SGHRS and CDR2 YFSETQ. The CDR3 spans 17 residues.

This clonotype has only a few counts. The chain has TRBV6-2 or TRBV6-3 and TRBJ2-1; 9 bases are shared with TRBD1. CDR1 and CDR2 (germline): MNHEY, SVGEGT. The CDR3 totals 16 residues. Trimming took 2 bases from V and 9 from J; bases not matched to a gene: 11. The CDR3 DNA sequence: TGTGCCAGCAGTTACCCTGACAGGGGGTCGGGTAGTGAGCAGTTCTTC. It specifies CASSYPDRGSGSEQFF.

CDR3 bases: TGTGCCTACGGCGGGACGGGCGGCTCCGGGGAGCTGTTTTTT. Protein product: CAYGGTGGSGELFF. The chain joins TRBV11-2 to TRBJ2-2; a possible D gene is TRBD2 (6 bases). The V end was cut by 11 bases, the J end by 6 bases, with 19 bases between. The germline CDR1 and CDR2 sequences are SGHAT and FQNNGV. The CDR3 covers 14 residues.

This rearrangement joins TRBV12-3 or TRBV12-4 to TRBJ2-4; no firm D call. With 2 bases removed from V and 0 bases from J, the gap between germline ends came to 8 bases. The CDR3 spans 15 residues. Here the CDR3 DNA reads TGTGCCAGCAGTTTACTACGTCCAGCCAAAAACATTCAGTACTTC. This translates into CASSLLRPAKNIQYF.

This clonotype was found a few times. This chain uses TRBV5-1 with TRBJ2-1; D remains ambiguous. Trimming removed 0 bases from V and 10 bases from J, with 14 bases in between. The V gene's germline CDR1 is SGHRS and CDR2 YFSETQ. CDR3 length: 14 residues. This chain's CDR3 is CASSLAPQAEEQFF. The CDR3, as DNA: TGCGCCAGCAGCTTGGCCCCCCAGGCGGAAGAGCAGTTCTTC.

The gene calls are TRBV20-1 and TRBJ2-7; 10 nucleotides match TRBD1. Germline lookup yields CDR1 DFQATT and CDR2 SNEGSKA (reference sequence). Losses at the gene ends were 3 bases for V and 3 bases for J; bases not matched to a gene: 5. The CDR3 covers 14 residues. CDR3 DNA: TGCAGTGCTAGTCCGGGACAGGGGAGCTACGAGCAGTACTTC. Amino acids: CSASPGQGSYEQYF.

V is TRBV12-3 or TRBV12-4 and J is TRBJ2-1; D remains ambiguous. The CDR3 sequence is 13 residues long. V lost 5 bases, J lost 9 bases, and 14 bases lay in between. This CDR3 reads CASSPGLRSEQFF. The CDR3, as DNA: TGTGCCAGCAGTCCGGGTCTCAGGAGTGAGCAGTTCTTC.

The chain couples TRBV29-1 to TRBJ2-3, with 9 nucleotides matching TRBD2. Germline V gene sequence: CDR1 SQVTM, CDR2 ANQGSEA. With V trimmed by 6 bases and J by 4 bases, 8 bases remained unmatched. There are 14 residues in the CDR3. Here the CDR3 DNA reads TGCAGCGTCGAGCCAGCGGGAGGCCCAGATACGCAGTATTTT. Protein product: CSVEPAGGPDTQYF.

The chain has TRBV11-3 and TRBJ2-1, with a weak D call TRBD2 (5 bases). V lost 3 bases to trimming and J lost 10 bases, with 13 bases between them. Germline CDR1 SGHNT, CDR2 YENEEA. There are 13 residues in the CDR3. Here the CDR3 DNA reads TGTGCCAGCAGCTTTGGACTGTCGGGCGAGCAGTTCTTC. Protein product: CASSFGLSGEQFF.

A few counts support this clonotype. The chain combines TRBV12-3 or TRBV12-4 with TRBJ2-2; perhaps TRBD1 as D (6 bases). V lost 7 bases to trimming and J lost 6 bases, with 15 bases between them. This CDR3 is 14 amino acids long. CDR3 sequence: CASNTDSRAGELFF. CDR3 sequence (DNA): TGTGCCAGCAACACGGACAGCAGGGCCGGGGAGCTGTTTTTT.

This clonotype was seen a handful of times. CDR3 coding DNA: TGTGCCAGCAGAAGCTCCGGCAGCGGGTTTGGGCGGGAGCTGTTTTTT. It is translated as CASRSSGSGFGRELFF. The chain is built from TRBV5-5 and TRBJ2-2; D is perhaps TRBD2 (6 bases). Germline V CDR1 and CDR2: SGHKS, YYEKEE (reference sequence). V lost 5 bases and J 9 bases, leaving 23 bases between the germline ends. The CDR3 sequence is 16 residues long.

This clonotype was counted only a few times. The V call is TRBV29-1, the J call TRBJ2-2; 9 bases are a match to TRBD1. The CDR3 consists of 14 residues. CDR1 is SQVTM and CDR2 is ANQGSEA in the germline V gene. The ends lost 7 bases at V and 7 bases at J; junction bases unmatched: 10. This chain's CDR3 is CSATGQGSIGELFF. CDR3 nucleotide sequence: TGCAGCGCTACGGGACAGGGATCGATCGGGGAGCTGTTTTTT.

This clonotype was recorded at least ten times. The chain uses TRBV11-2 and TRBJ2-3; maybe TRBD1 (5 bases). V lost 5 bases to trimming and J lost 0 bases, with 21 bases between them. The CDR3 totals 18 residues. From germline, CDR1 is SGHAT and CDR2 FQNNGV. The DNA of the CDR3 is TGTGCCAGCAGCAGAAATTCAGGGTACCAACAAAGCACAGATACGCAGTATTTT. Protein: CASSRNSGYQQSTDTQYF.

The CDR3 sequence: CASSYGLETDTQYF. CDR3 nucleotide sequence: TGTGCCAGCAGTTACGGGCTGGAGACAGATACGCAGTATTTT. This chain links TRBV6-5 with TRBJ2-3; D unclear. Trimming left V 2 bases short and J 3 bases short, with 9 bases between. This CDR3 has 14 amino acids. Germline assignment: CDR1 MNHEY and CDR2 SVGAGI.

This clonotype was recorded a few times. V gene TRBV10-3 combines with J gene TRBJ1-2; TRBD1 agrees at 8 bases. CDR1 is ENHRY, CDR2 SYGVKD, per germline. V dropped 10 bases and J dropped 6; count of bases not matched to a gene: 10. There are 13 residues in the CDR3. The DNA of the CDR3 is TGTGCCACAGGGGACAGGCGAGAAGATGGCTACACCTTC. This encodes CATGDRREDGYTF.

This chain links TRBV6-1 with TRBJ2-5; no clear D gene. From germline, CDR1 is MNHNS and CDR2 SASEGT. CDR3 length: 15 residues. V lost 3 bases and J 2 bases, leaving 13 bases between the germline ends. The CDR3: CASSDYSRTQETQYF. The CDR3 DNA reads as TGTGCCAGCAGTGACTACAGCCGGACGCAAGAGACCCAGTACTTC.

This clonotype was seen a handful of times. The V and J genes are TRBV6-5 and TRBJ1-1; maybe TRBD1 (5 bases). The CDR3 totals 16 residues. CDR1 is MNHEY and CDR2 is SVGAGI in the germline V gene. Trimming took 2 bases from V and 1 from J, leaving 14 bases between them. CDR3 loop: CASSYMEYGANTEAFF. Written as DNA, the CDR3 is TGTGCCAGCAGTTACATGGAGTATGGGGCGAACACTGAAGCTTTCTTT.

The gene calls are TRBV3-1 and TRBJ2-1, with D possibly being TRBD2 (5 bases). This CDR3 spans 15 amino acids. The germline gives CDR1 LGHDT, CDR2 YNNKEL (reference sequence). The ends were cut back, 0 bases at V and 7 bases at J, with 13 bases in the middle. The CDR3 nucleotides read TGTGCCAGCAGCCAAGATAGGACTCGACGGAATGAGCAGTTCTTC. Translated: CASSQDRTRRNEQFF.

This clonotype has more than one count but fewer than ten. This chain joins TRBV29-1 and TRBJ2-5; 8 bases agree with TRBD2. Germline CDR1 is SQVTM and CDR2 is ANQGSEA. The V segment lost 7 bases and the J segment 0 bases; nucleotides outside the gene matches: 7. The CDR3 loop spans 14 amino acids. The CDR3 loop is CSAGSGTYQETQYF. In DNA form, the CDR3 reads TGCAGCGCGGGTAGCGGGACCTACCAAGAGACCCAGTACTTC.

The V call is TRBV18, the J call TRBJ2-2, with D unclear. V was pared by 5 bases and J by 4 bases, with 8 bases between. The CDR3 runs to 13 residues. The V gene's germline CDR1 is KGHSH and CDR2 LQKENI. DNA of the CDR3: TGTGCCAGCTCATATAGTCCCACCGGGGAGCTGTTTTTT. Protein: CASSYSPTGELFF.

This clonotype was detected only a few times. The chain recombines TRBV7-8 with TRBJ1-4; possibly TRBD1 for D (5 bases). The CDR3 sequence is 16 residues long. V lost 1 base and J 7 bases, leaving 16 bases between the germline ends. The germline gives CDR1 SGHVS, CDR2 FQNEAQ. The CDR3 spells CASSLGFRGVSEKLFF. The CDR3 region has the DNA TGTGCCAGCAGCTTAGGTTTTCGGGGGGTGAGTGAAAAACTGTTTTTT.

The gene calls are TRBV7-9 and TRBJ1-4; possible D gene TRBD1, 5 bases. The CDR3 runs 15 residues. Per the germline V gene, CDR1 is SEHNR and CDR2 is FQNEAQ (reference sequence). V shed 1 base and J shed 5 bases, with 11 bases lying between them. CDR3 nucleotide sequence: TGTGCCAGCAGCTTAGGGGCAGGGTGGAATGAAAAACTGTTTTTT. It is translated as CASSLGAGWNEKLFF.

The table lists this clonotype with a few counts. This sequence joins TRBV10-3 and TRBJ1-2; D unclear. V was trimmed by 7 bases and J by 0 bases, leaving 21 bases between them. CDR1 and CDR2 (germline): ENHRY, SYGVKD. The CDR3 loop spans 17 amino acids. The CDR3 reads CAITPVPTADANYGYTF. The DNA of the CDR3 is TGTGCCATCACCCCTGTACCGACCGCGGACGCTAACTATGGCTACACCTTC.

This clonotype was picked up a small number of times. The chain couples TRBV24-1 to TRBJ2-3; D is undetermined. The CDR3 totals 13 residues. Germline CDR1 KGHDR, CDR2 SFDVKD. V was cut by 8 bases and J by 0 bases, with 8 bases left in between. The CDR3 DNA is TGTGCCACCACGGCGCCCAGCACAGATACGCAGTATTTT. Translation gives CATTAPSTDTQYF.

The chain has TRBV27 and TRBJ1-4, with TRBD1 matching over 8 bases. Germline trimming cut 8 bases from V and 7 bases from J; bases unmatched to any gene: 3. Germline V gene sequence: CDR1 MNHEY, CDR2 SMNVEV (reference sequence). The CDR3 is 12 residues long. The CDR3 DNA sequence: TGTGCCAGCTCGACAGGGGTTGAAAAACTGTTTTTT. As protein: CASSTGVEKLFF.

The chain has TRBV2 and TRBJ2-7; TRBD1 might be the D (6 bases). This CDR3 is built from 15 residues. Between the trimmed V and J ends, which lost 6 bases and 1 base, there was a span of 16 bases. Germline-derived CDR1 and CDR2 are SNHLY and FYNNEI. This chain's CDR3 is CASSQGPRDSYEQYV. In DNA form, the CDR3 reads TGTGCCAGCAGCCAGGGGCCAAGGGATTCCTACGAGCAGTACGTC.

J is TRBJ1-1 and V is TRBV5-1; D gene ambiguous. CDR3 length equals 14 residues. In germline, CDR1 is SGHRS, CDR2 YFSETQ. The germline V and J ends were trimmed by 0 bases and 5 bases, with 11 bases remaining between them. CDR3 bases: TGCGCCAGCAGCTTGGTGACCCCCTTAACTGAAGCTTTCTTT. Translating it yields CASSLVTPLTEAFF.

The chain uses TRBV5-6 and TRBJ2-5, with 7 bases identical to TRBD2. With 4 bases clipped from V and 4 bases from J, the junction kept 4 bases outside the gene matches. Germline CDR1 and CDR2: SGHDT and YYEEEE. The length of the CDR3 is 13 residues. The CDR3 region is CASSPRTRETQYF. CDR3 nucleotides: TGTGCCAGCAGCCCCAGGACTAGAGAGACCCAGTACTTC.

This clonotype has only a few counts. This rearrangement joins TRBV20-1 to TRBJ2-1; perhaps TRBD1 as D (5 bases). Deletions cut 6 bases from V and 2 bases from J, with 11 bases between. CDR1 is DFQATT and CDR2 is SNEGSKA in the germline V gene (reference sequence). The CDR3 length is 13 residues. DNA of the CDR3: TGCAGTGCAAAGGGGCCGCCCTACAATGAGCAGTTCTTC. It is translated as CSAKGPPYNEQFF.